The rows below give T cell receptor beta chains drawn from one sample of a study of CD8 T cells in ankylosing spondylitis. Using its own MiXCR run on the 5' RACE reads, TCRdb lists one record per CDR3 protein. This sample has about 110,000 distinct CDR3 sequences, with less than 25% found just once. Sequencing was performed on synovial fluid, either unsorted or a sorted T cell fraction (not recorded which). The receptors derive from a male donor with ankylosing spondylitis. CDR3s include the opening cysteine and the closing phenylalanine or tryptophan. The D gene is left open where the match is weak. Some rows have no size entry. The others give once, few or many, or a class for an expanded clone.

V,J,size,D,CDR3,DNA
TRBV11-3,TRBJ2-1,many,TRBD1,CASSFRGHDEQFF,TGTGCCAGCAGCTTCAGGGGGCACGATGAGCAGTTCTTC
TRBV4-1,TRBJ1-4,NA,NA,CASSRIRSLTTTNEKQFF,TGCGCCAGCAGCCGAATTAGGAGCCTTACGACAACTAATGAAAAACAGTTTTTT
TRBV5-1,TRBJ2-2,NA,NA,CASSWSTVGELFF,TGCGCCAGCAGCTGGAGTACGGTCGGGGAGCTGTTTTTT
TRBV24-1,TRBJ2-1,NA,NA,CATSVDAYNEQFF,TGTGCCACCAGTGTGGACGCGTACAATGAGCAGTTCTTC
TRBV6-2/TRBV6-3,TRBJ1-2,NA,NA,CASKRQGFYGYTF,TGTGCCAGCAAACGCCAGGGGTTCTATGGCTACACCTTC
TRBV18,TRBJ1-2,NA,NA,CASSPRDESYGYTF,TGTGCCAGCTCACCACGGGACGAATCATATGGCTACACCTTC
TRBV5-1,TRBJ1-5,NA,NA,CASSLGGGDQPQHF,TGCGCCAGCAGCTTGGGGGGGGGCGATCAGCCCCAGCATTTT
TRBV20-1,TRBJ1-5,NA,NA,CSASYAQPQHF,TGCAGTGCCAGCTACGCTCAGCCCCAGCATTTT
TRBV19,TRBJ1-1,few,NA,CASSIPNKNTEAFF,TGTGCCAGTAGTATCCCCAACAAGAACACTGAAGCTTTCTTT
TRBV5-1,TRBJ1-1,few,NA,CASSLGTGGYTEAFF,TGCGCCAGCAGCTTGGGAACCGGGGGATACACTGAAGCTTTCTTT
TRBV5-1,TRBJ1-2,medium-sized,NA,CASSLLAGNGYTF,TGCGCCAGCAGCTTGTTGGCAGGGAATGGCTACACCTTC
TRBV13,TRBJ2-2,many,TRBD2,CASSLNPGGWPGELFF,TGTGCCAGCAGCTTAAATCCGGGAGGGTGGCCCGGGGAGCTGTTTTTT
TRBV4-2,TRBJ1-1,many,NA,CASTGRQMNTEAFF,TGTGCCAGCACCGGGCGTCAAATGAACACTGAAGCTTTCTTT
TRBV3-1,TRBJ2-7,NA,NA,CASSQRYHEQYF,TGTGCCAGCAGCCAGCGGTACCACGAGCAGTACTTC
TRBV11-3,TRBJ2-1,few,TRBD2,CASRLTSGSPNEQFF,TGTGCCAGCAGACTGACTAGCGGGAGTCCGAATGAGCAGTTCTTC
TRBV4-2,TRBJ2-3,many,NA,CASSQRKGSERQVDTQYF,TGTGCCAGCAGCCAACGGAAGGGGAGCGAACGCCAGGTAGATACGCAGTATTTT
TRBV6-1,TRBJ1-5,NA,NA,CASAAFQPQHF,TGTGCCAGCGCGGCTTTCCAGCCCCAGCATTTT
TRBV29-1,TRBJ2-5,NA,NA,CSVDPWTAQETQYF,TGCAGCGTTGACCCCTGGACAGCCCAAGAGACCCAGTACTTC
TRBV3-1,TRBJ1-4,NA,NA,CASGSGVTGKKLFF,TGTGCCAGCGGCTCAGGGGTTACTGGAAAAAAACTGTTTTTT
TRBV18,TRBJ1-2,few,NA,CASSPGQGANYGYTF,TGTGCCAGCTCACCAGGGCAGGGAGCCAACTATGGCTACACCTTC
TRBV24-1,TRBJ2-1,NA,TRBD2,CATSDFQREGPGNEQFF,TGTGCCACCAGTGATTTCCAGCGGGAGGGCCCTGGTAATGAGCAGTTCTTC
TRBV6-5,TRBJ2-3,many,NA,CASSYSMLAADTQYF,TGTGCCAGCAGTTACTCGATGCTGGCAGCAGATACGCAGTATTTT
TRBV7-2,TRBJ2-7,NA,NA,CASSFFRYEQYF,TGTGCCAGCAGCTTTTTCCGGTACGAGCAGTACTTC
TRBV28,TRBJ2-4,NA,TRBD2,CASSTKKLAVAKNIQYF,TGTGCCAGCAGTACGAAAAAACTAGCGGTAGCCAAAAACATTCAGTACTTC
TRBV20-1,TRBJ1-6,few,NA,CSAPPGLNSYNSPLHF,TGCAGTGCACCACCGGGACTCAACTCCTATAATTCACCCCTCCACTTT
TRBV20-1,TRBJ1-2,NA,TRBD1,CSASPGTGNYGYTF,TGCAGTGCTAGTCCCGGGACAGGGAACTATGGCTACACCTTC
TRBV5-1,TRBJ1-4,few,NA,CASSPQMTNEKLFF,TGCGCCAGCAGCCCACAGATGACTAATGAAAAACTGTTTTTT
TRBV5-1,TRBJ2-1,NA,TRBD2,CASRLAIEQFF,TGCGCCTCGCGACTAGCGATTGAGCAGTTCTTC
TRBV29-1,TRBJ2-1,NA,TRBD2,CSVGRVLAGVSYNEQFF,TGCAGCGTTGGCAGAGTGCTAGCGGGAGTTTCCTACAATGAGCAGTTCTTC
TRBV20-1,TRBJ1-2,NA,NA,CSALSEGYTF,TGCAGTGCCCTATCCGAGGGCTACACCTTC
TRBV5-5,TRBJ2-2,NA,NA,CASSANPTANTGELFF,TGTGCCAGCAGCGCAAATCCGACAGCAAACACCGGGGAGCTGTTTTTT
TRBV25-1,TRBJ2-3,few,NA,CASSESGGLSTDTQYF,TGTGCCAGCAGTGAATCGGGCGGTCTTAGCACAGATACGCAGTATTTT
TRBV27,TRBJ2-7,NA,NA,CASSSDGYYEQYF,TGTGCCAGCAGTTCCGACGGATACTACGAGCAGTACTTC
TRBV11-2,TRBJ2-1,NA,TRBD2,CASSLQPGRATDEQFF,TGTGCCAGCAGCTTACAACCCGGGAGGGCCACAGATGAGCAGTTCTTC
TRBV4-2,TRBJ2-2,many,TRBD2,CASSQAALAGADTGELFF,TGTGCCAGCAGCCAAGCCGCCTTAGCGGGAGCGGACACCGGGGAGCTGTTTTTT
TRBV5-1,TRBJ2-1,NA,TRBD2,CASSLELAGENEQFF,TGCGCCAGCAGCTTGGAACTAGCGGGAGAAAATGAGCAGTTCTTC
TRBV12-3/TRBV12-4,TRBJ1-4,NA,TRBD1,CASSSDRGFTEKLFF,TGTGCCAGCAGTAGTGACAGGGGGTTTACTGAAAAACTGTTTTTT
TRBV9,TRBJ2-1,once,NA,CASSVGGIHNEQFF,TGTGCCAGCAGCGTAGGGGGGATCCACAATGAGCAGTTCTTC
TRBV24-1,TRBJ1-2,NA,TRBD1,CASAGTGGVGYTF,TGTGCCTCAGCCGGGACAGGGGGCGTTGGCTACACCTTC
TRBV20-1,TRBJ2-1,NA,TRBD2,CSAILAGWDEQFF,TGCAGTGCTATACTAGCGGGTTGGGATGAGCAGTTCTTC
TRBV24-1,TRBJ1-2,many,NA,CATSDFSGYTF,TGTGCCACCAGTGATTTCAGTGGCTACACCTTC
TRBV24-1,TRBJ2-1,NA,TRBD2,CATRGAGGVIEQFF,TGTGCCACCCGTGGAGCGGGGGGGGTTATTGAGCAGTTCTTC
TRBV5-1,TRBJ2-3,few,NA,CASSAGSTDTQYF,TGCGCCAGCAGCGCCGGGAGCACAGATACGCAGTATTTT
TRBV6-5,TRBJ2-2,few,TRBD2,CASSYPGDSGSRFGELFF,TGTGCCAGCAGTTACCCGGGGGATAGCGGGAGTCGTTTCGGGGAGCTGTTTTTT
TRBV30,TRBJ1-4,NA,TRBD1,CAWSAQTGVEKLFF,TGTGCCTGGAGTGCCCAAACAGGGGTTGAAAAACTGTTTTTT
TRBV10-3,TRBJ2-3,NA,TRBD1,CAIKIMTGGTYRTSTDTQYF,TGTGCCATCAAGATCATGACAGGGGGAACTTACCGGACTAGCACAGATACGCAGTATTTT
TRBV7-2,TRBJ2-3,NA,TRBD2,CASSFGLAGGLDTQYF,TGTGCCAGCAGCTTTGGTCTAGCGGGAGGGCTTGATACGCAGTATTTT
TRBV2,TRBJ1-5,many,NA,CASTSYSNQPQHF,TGTGCCAGCACAAGCTATAGCAATCAGCCCCAGCATTTT
TRBV29-1,TRBJ2-3,many,NA,CSAWTNTAGDTQYF,TGCAGCGCGTGGACTAACACGGCGGGGGATACGCAGTATTTT
TRBV20-1,TRBJ2-7,few,NA,CSAPRDYEQYF,TGCAGTGCCCCAAGGGACTACGAGCAGTACTTC
TRBV28,TRBJ2-5,NA,NA,CASSLVGGAQETQYF,TGTGCCAGCAGTTTAGTCGGCGGGGCCCAAGAGACCCAGTACTTC
TRBV5-5,TRBJ1-1,NA,NA,CASSGGVGTEAFF,TGTGCCAGCAGCGGGGGCGTGGGCACTGAAGCTTTCTTT
TRBV28,TRBJ1-2,many,NA,CASSLSGGLGGYTF,TGTGCCAGCAGTTTATCTGGGGGTCTTGGCGGCTACACCTTC
TRBV20-1,TRBJ2-1,few,NA,CSARGLREQFF,TGCAGTGCTAGGGGACTTAGAGAGCAGTTCTTC
TRBV20-1,TRBJ2-6,NA,NA,CSAVGISGANVLTF,TGCAGTGCCGTTGGAATCTCTGGGGCCAACGTCCTGACTTTC